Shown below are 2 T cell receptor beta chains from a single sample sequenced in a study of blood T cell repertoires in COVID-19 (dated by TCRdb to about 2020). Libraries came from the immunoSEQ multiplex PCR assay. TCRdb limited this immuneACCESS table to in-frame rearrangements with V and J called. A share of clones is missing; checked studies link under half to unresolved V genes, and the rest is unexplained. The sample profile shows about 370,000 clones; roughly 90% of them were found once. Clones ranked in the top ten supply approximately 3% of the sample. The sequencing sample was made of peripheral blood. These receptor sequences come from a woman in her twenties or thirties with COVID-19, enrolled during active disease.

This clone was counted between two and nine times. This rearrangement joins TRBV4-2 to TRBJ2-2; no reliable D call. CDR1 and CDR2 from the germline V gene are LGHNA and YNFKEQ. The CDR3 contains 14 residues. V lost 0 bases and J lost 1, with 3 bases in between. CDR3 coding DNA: TGTGCCAGCAGCCAAGATCAGAACACCGGGGAGCTGTTTTTT. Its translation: CASSQDQNTGELFF.

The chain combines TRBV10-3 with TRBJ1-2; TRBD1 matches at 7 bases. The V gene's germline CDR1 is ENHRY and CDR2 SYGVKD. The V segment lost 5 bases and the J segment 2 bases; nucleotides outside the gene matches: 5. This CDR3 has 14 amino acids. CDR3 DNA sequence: TGTGCCATCAGTCCCACAGGGGCCAACTATGGCTACACCTTC. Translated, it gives CAISPTGANYGYTF.